This record covers a single TCR beta chain. These data belong to a study of shared clonotypes between healthy human individuals. The run depth of the assay was deep. Using immunoSEQ multiplex PCR, the repertoire was profiled, and TCRdb retains in-frame clones only, with some absent. This sample carries some 1 million clones, around 74% of them seen once, and the ten largest clones take around 1.5%. V was shortened by 5 bases and J by 1 base, with 10 bases between the two germline ends. The CDR3 consists of 15 residues. Germline V CDR1 and CDR2: SGHKS, YYEKEE (reference sequence). V is TRBV5-5 and J is TRBJ2-6; D is perhaps TRBD1 (5 bases). This receptor was identified in a man younger than 35 in good health. Specimen: memory CD4+ T cells sorted from blood. Subset given: CD45RA-negative fraction. CDR3 sequence reads: CASSHPGSGANVLTF. Written as DNA, the CDR3 is TGTGCCAGCAGTCACCCAGGGTCTGGGGCCAACGTCCTGACTTTC.